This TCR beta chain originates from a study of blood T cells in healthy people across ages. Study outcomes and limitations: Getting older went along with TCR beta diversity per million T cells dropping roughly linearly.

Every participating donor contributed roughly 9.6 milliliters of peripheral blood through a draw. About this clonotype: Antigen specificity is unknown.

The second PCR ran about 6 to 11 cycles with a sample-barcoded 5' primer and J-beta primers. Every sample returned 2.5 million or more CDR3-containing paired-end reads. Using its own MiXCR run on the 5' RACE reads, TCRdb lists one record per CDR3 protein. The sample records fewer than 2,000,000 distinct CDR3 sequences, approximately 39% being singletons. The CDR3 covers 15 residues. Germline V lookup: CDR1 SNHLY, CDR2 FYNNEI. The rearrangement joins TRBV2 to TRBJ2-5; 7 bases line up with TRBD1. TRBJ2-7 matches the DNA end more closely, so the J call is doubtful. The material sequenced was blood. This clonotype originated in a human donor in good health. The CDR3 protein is CASGEITGDNYEQYF. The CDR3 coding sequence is TGTGCCAGCGGCGAGATAACAGGGGATAACTACGAGCAGTACTTC.